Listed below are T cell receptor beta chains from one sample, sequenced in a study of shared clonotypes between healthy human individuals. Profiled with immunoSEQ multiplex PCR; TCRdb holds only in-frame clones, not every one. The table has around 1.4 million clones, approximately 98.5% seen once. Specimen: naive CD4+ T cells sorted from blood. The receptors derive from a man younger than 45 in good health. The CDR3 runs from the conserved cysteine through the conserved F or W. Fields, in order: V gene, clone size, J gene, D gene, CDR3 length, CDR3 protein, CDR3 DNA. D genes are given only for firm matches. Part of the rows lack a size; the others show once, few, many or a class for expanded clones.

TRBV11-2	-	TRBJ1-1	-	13	CASSLGENTEAFF	TGTGCCAGCAGCTTAGGAGAGAACACTGAAGCTTTCTTT
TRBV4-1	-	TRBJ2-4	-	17	CASSLAPGRGAKNIQYF	TGCGCCAGCAGCCTCGCACCAGGGAGGGGGGCTAAAAACATTCAGTACTTC
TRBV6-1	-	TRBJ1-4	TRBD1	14	CASSRRQGPEKLFF	TGTGCCAGCAGCCGAAGACAGGGGCCTGAAAAACTGTTTTTT
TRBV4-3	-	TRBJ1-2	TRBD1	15	CASSQEGRQGVGYTF	TGCGCCAGCAGCCAAGAAGGTCGACAGGGGGTCGGCTACACCTTC
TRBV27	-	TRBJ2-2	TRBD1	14	CASSLSDRAGELFF	TGTGCCAGCAGTTTAAGTGACAGGGCCGGGGAGCTGTTTTTT
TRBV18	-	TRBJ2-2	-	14	CASSPGTNTGELFF	TGTGCCAGCTCACCAGGAACGAACACCGGGGAGCTGTTTTTT
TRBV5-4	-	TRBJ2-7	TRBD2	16	CASSAGLAGLGYEQYF	TGTGCCAGCAGCGCGGGACTAGCGGGACTGGGCTACGAGCAGTACTTC
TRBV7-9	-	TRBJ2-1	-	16	CASSLARLYLYNEQFF	TGTGCCAGCAGCTTAGCACGGCTGTACCTGTACAATGAGCAGTTCTTC
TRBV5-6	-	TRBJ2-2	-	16	CASSTRAGADTGELFF	TGTGCCAGCAGTACGAGGGCAGGGGCGGACACCGGGGAGCTGTTTTTT
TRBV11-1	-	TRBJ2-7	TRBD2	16	CASSSPGTSGRRGQYF	TGTGCCAGCAGCTCACCCGGGACTAGCGGGAGAAGGGGGCAGTACTTC
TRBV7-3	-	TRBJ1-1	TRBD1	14	CASSLTGGNTEAFF	TGTGCCAGCAGCTTGACAGGGGGTAACACTGAAGCTTTCTTT
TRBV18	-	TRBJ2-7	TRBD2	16	CASSPRAWTSVYEQYF	TGTGCCAGCTCACCACGAGCTTGGACTAGCGTCTACGAGCAGTACTTC
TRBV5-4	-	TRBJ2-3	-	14	CASMGGLRTDTQYF	TGTGCCAGCATGGGAGGACTCCGCACAGATACGCAGTATTTT
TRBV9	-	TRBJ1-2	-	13	CASSVVAVGGYTF	TGTGCCAGCAGCGTAGTGGCCGTGGGTGGCTACACCTTC
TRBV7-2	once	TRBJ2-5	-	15	CASSSPPAGRETQYF	TGTGCCAGCAGCTCGCCCCCGGCAGGGCGAGAGACCCAGTACTTC
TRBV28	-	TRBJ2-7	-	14	CASSPTGLAYEQYF	TGTGCCAGCAGTCCGACGGGGCTAGCCTACGAGCAGTACTTC
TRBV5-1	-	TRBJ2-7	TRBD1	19	CASSFSALGQGAGSYEQYF	TGCGCCAGCAGCTTTTCGGCTTTGGGACAGGGGGCAGGCTCCTACGAGCAGTACTTC
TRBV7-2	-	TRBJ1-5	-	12	CASSLYYQPQHF	TGTGCCAGCAGCTTATACTATCAGCCCCAGCATTTT
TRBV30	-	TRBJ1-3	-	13	CAWSASSGNTIYF	TGTGCCTGGAGTGCTAGCTCTGGAAACACCATATATTTT
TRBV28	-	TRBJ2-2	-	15	CASSFGGTRTGELFF	TGTGCCAGCAGTTTTGGAGGGACTCGGACCGGGGAGCTGTTTTTT
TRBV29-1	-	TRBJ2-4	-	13	CSVRSPGGNIQYF	TGCAGCGTTCGCTCCCCTGGGGGGAACATTCAGTACTTC
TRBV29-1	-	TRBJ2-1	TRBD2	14	CSVDHLAGHNEQFF	TGCAGCGTTGATCACCTAGCGGGACACAATGAGCAGTTCTTC
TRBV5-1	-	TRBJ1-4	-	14	CASSDAGAGEKLFF	TGCGCCAGCAGCGATGCGGGGGCGGGAGAAAAACTGTTTTTT
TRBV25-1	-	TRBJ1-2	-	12	CASSESYGPYTF	TGTGCCAGCAGTGAATCATACGGGCCCTACACCTTC
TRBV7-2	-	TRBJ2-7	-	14	CASSSQTGIHEQYF	TGTGCCAGCAGCTCACAAACAGGGATCCACGAGCAGTACTTC
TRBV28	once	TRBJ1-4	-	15	CASRPDTPWVEKLFF	TGTGCCAGCAGGCCCGACACGCCGTGGGTGGAAAAACTGTTTTTT
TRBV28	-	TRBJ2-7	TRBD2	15	CASSSLAASSYEQYF	TGTGCCAGCAGTTCGCTAGCGGCGAGCTCCTACGAGCAGTACTTC
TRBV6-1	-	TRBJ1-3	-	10	CASSELTIYF	TGTGCCAGCAGTGAATTGACCATATATTTT
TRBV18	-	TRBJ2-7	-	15	CASSPRNIGTYEQYF	TGTGCCAGCTCACCTCGGAACATAGGGACCTACGAGCAGTACTTC
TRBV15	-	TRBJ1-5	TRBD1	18	CATSRWTGGGYSNQPQHF	TGTGCCACCAGCAGATGGACAGGGGGCGGGTATAGCAATCAGCCCCAGCATTTT
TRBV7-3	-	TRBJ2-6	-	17	CASSLSPLSSGANVLTF	TGTGCCAGCAGCTTATCCCCTCTGAGCTCTGGGGCCAACGTCCTGACTTTC
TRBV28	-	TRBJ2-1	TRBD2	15	CASSVAGWRVNEQFF	TGTGCCAGCAGCGTAGCGGGATGGCGAGTCAATGAGCAGTTCTTC
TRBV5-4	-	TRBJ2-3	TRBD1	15	CASSPRDRDSDTQYF	TGTGCCAGCAGCCCCCGGGACAGGGATTCAGATACGCAGTATTTT
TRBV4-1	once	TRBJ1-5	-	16	CASSQETTGSNQPQHF	TGCGCCAGCAGCCAAGAAACCACAGGGAGCAATCAGCCCCAGCATTTT
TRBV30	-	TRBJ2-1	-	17	CALGQRNPSGSYNEQFF	TGTGCGTTGGGGCAGAGGAATCCCTCAGGCTCCTACAATGAGCAGTTCTTC
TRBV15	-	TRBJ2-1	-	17	CATSRGLLAVEGNEQFF	TGTGCCACCAGCAGAGGACTCTTGGCGGTCGAGGGTAATGAGCAGTTCTTC
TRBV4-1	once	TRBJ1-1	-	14	CASSSGVWGTEAFF	TGCGCCAGCAGCTCCGGCGTCTGGGGCACTGAAGCTTTCTTT
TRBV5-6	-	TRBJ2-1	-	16	CASSGTGTPLYNEQFF	TGTGCCAGCAGCGGGACCGGGACTCCACTCTACAATGAGCAGTTCTTC
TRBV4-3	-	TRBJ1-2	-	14	CASSQDDRLYGYTF	TGCGCCAGCAGCCAAGATGACAGGTTGTATGGCTACACCTTC
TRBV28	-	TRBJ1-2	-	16	CASSLGSRDGPYGYTF	TGTGCCAGCAGTTTAGGATCACGGGACGGACCCTATGGCTACACCTTC
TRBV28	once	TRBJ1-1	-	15	CASSLWIGKNTEAFF	TGTGCCAGCAGTTTATGGATAGGGAAGAACACTGAAGCTTTCTTT
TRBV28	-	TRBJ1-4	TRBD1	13	CASSPGQLEKLFF	TGTGCCAGCAGCCCGGGACAGCTTGAAAAACTGTTTTTT
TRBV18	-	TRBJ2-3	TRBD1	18	CASSPGQGKGLSTDTQYF	TGTGCCAGCTCACCCGGACAGGGGAAGGGGCTTAGCACAGATACGCAGTATTTT
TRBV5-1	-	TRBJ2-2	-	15	CASSLGLLNTGELFF	TGCGCCAGCAGCTTGGGACTACTAAACACCGGGGAGCTGTTTTTT
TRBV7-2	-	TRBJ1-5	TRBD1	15	CASSPTGATNQPQHF	TGTGCCAGCAGCCCGACAGGGGCTACCAATCAGCCCCAGCATTTT
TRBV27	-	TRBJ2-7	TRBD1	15	CASSLNRGPTYEQYF	TGTGCCAGCAGTTTAAACAGGGGGCCCACCTACGAGCAGTACTTC
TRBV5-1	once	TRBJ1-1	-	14	CASSSGRVNTEAFF	TGCGCCAGCAGCTCGGGACGGGTGAACACTGAAGCTTTCTTT
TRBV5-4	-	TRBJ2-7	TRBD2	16	CASSRSGTSFSYEQYF	TGTGCCAGCAGCCGGTCCGGGACTAGTTTTTCCTACGAGCAGTACTTC
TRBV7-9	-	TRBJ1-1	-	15	CASSSSSRMNTEAFF	TGTGCCAGCAGCTCCAGCAGTCGCATGAACACTGAAGCTTTCTTT
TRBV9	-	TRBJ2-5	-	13	CASSMTSQETQYF	TGTGCCAGCAGCATGACTAGCCAAGAGACCCAGTACTTC
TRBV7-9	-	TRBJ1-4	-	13	CASSLDPAPGLFF	TGTGCCAGCAGCTTGGACCCCGCGCCAGGACTGTTTTTT
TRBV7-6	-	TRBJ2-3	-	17	CASSIFAIEGGTDTQYF	TGTGCCAGCAGCATATTCGCTATCGAGGGGGGCACAGATACGCAGTATTTT
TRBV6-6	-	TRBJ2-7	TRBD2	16	CASRHAQREGHYEQYF	TGTGCCAGCAGACACGCCCAGCGGGAGGGACACTACGAGCAGTACTTC
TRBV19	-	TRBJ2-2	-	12	CASSYRTGELFF	TGTGCCAGTAGTTATCGCACCGGGGAGCTGTTTTTT
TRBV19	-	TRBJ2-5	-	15	CASSIVSRQRETQYF	TGTGCCAGTAGTATTGTCTCCCGTCAGAGAGAGACCCAGTACTTC
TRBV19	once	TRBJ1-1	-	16	CASSIPSTPRNTEAFF	TGTGCCAGTAGTATACCCTCCACACCACGGAACACTGAAGCTTTCTTT
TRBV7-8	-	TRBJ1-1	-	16	CASSLATGPWDTEAFF	TGTGCCAGCAGCTTAGCGACAGGCCCCTGGGACACTGAAGCTTTCTTT